One sample yielded the 3 T cell receptor beta chains listed below, sequenced in a study of blood T cell repertoires in COVID-19. The table came from immunoSEQ multiplex PCR; TCRdb's copy has only in-frame clones and leaves some out. The sample lists approximately 220,000 clones, approximately 84% occurring once. The sample comprised peripheral blood. The receptors derive from a woman aged 25 to 39 who had recovered from COVID-19.

This clone showed up just once. J is TRBJ1-5 and V is TRBV19; D is possibly TRBD1 (5 bases). CDR1 is LNHDA and CDR2 is SQIVND in the germline V gene (reference sequence). The length of the CDR3 is 14 residues. Trimming removed 3 bases at V and 5 bases at J, with 11 bases between. For the CDR3, the DNA is TGTGCCAGTAGTATCTTGGGGGGGGATCAGCCCCAGCATTTT. This translates into CASSILGGDQPQHF.

The genes are TRBV3-1 (or the pseudogene TRBV3-2) and TRBJ1-1, with 9 bases identical to TRBD1. With V trimmed by 2 bases and J by 5 bases, 6 bases remained unmatched. This CDR3 is built from 15 residues. From germline, CDR1 is LGHDT and CDR2 YNNKEL (reference sequence). CDR3 sequence reads: CASSQRDRGRTEAFF. As DNA, the CDR3 is TGTGCCAGCAGCCAAAGAGACAGGGGGAGGACTGAAGCTTTCTTT.

The rearrangement uses TRBV5-1 and TRBJ1-2; TRBD1 is a possible D gene (6 bases). The germline V and J ends were trimmed by 0 bases and 4 bases, with 22 bases remaining between them. The germline V gene has CDR1 SGHRS and CDR2 YFSETQ. The CDR3 has 18 amino acids. The DNA for the CDR3 is TGCGCCAGCAGCTTGGCGGGGACACGGAGCCACTTAATCTATGGCTACACCTTC. This encodes CASSLAGTRSHLIYGYTF.